Only a few counts were recorded for the clone carrying this T cell receptor (beta chain). The length of the CDR3 is 14 residues. The junction had 6 bases not matched to a gene; V was cut back by 5 bases and J by 7 bases. The germline V gene encodes CDR1 SGHVS and CDR2 FQNEAQ. The source of the sample is a study of spatial heterogeneity in lung cancer. Time point noted: sample taken at primary tumor resection. MiXCR was run by TCRdb on the 5' RACE reads, yielding one entry per CDR3 protein. The sample has 55,000 to 70,000 distinct CDR3 sequences, under 7.5% seen once; the top ten hold roughly 15%. Here the sequenced sample was PBMCs, taken at surgery. The clonotype originates from a female donor with early-stage non-small cell lung cancer. The rearrangement links TRBV7-8 to TRBJ2-2, with 8 bases matching TRBD1. CDR3 nucleotide sequence: TGTGCCAGCAGCGATAGGGACAGGTTCGGGGAGCTGTTTTTT. Translated: CASSDRDRFGELFF.